The entry that follows covers one TCR beta chain sequence. The sample is drawn from a study of cytomegalovirus exposure and HLA in healthy donors. The PCR ran on 60 Vbeta and 13 Jbeta primers. The repertoire was sequenced with immunoSEQ multiplex PCR; TCRdb's copy has only in-frame clones and lacks some. The repertoire includes a few hundred thousand clones, roughly four fifths of them detected once, and approximately 0.22% sits in the top ten. Specimen: PBMCs. This clonotype was obtained from a girl aged 2 to 9 in good health and CMV-seronegative.

The CDR3 region has the DNA TGTGCCAGCAGCTTGGGACTGACAGGCTCCCCCGGGGAGCTGTTTTTT. Encoded protein: CASSLGLTGSPGELFF. The V call is TRBV5-6, the J call TRBJ2-2; weak D call: TRBD1 (6 bases). V lost 0 bases and J 6 bases, leaving 15 bases between the germline ends. There are 16 residues in the CDR3. Germline CDR1 SGHDT, CDR2 YYEEEE.